This T cell receptor beta chain was sequenced during a study of T cell changes during pregnancy in multiple sclerosis. This clone was counted only a few times. The CDR3 length is 14 residues. Trimming removed 3 bases at V and 0 bases at J, with 5 bases between. CDR1 and CDR2 from the germline V gene are LGHNA and YSLEER. Clones were sequenced by immunoSEQ multiplex PCR, and TCRdb holds only the in-frame ones, with some missing. The sample records roughly 93,000 clones, 80% to 95% being singletons. J is TRBJ2-2 and V is TRBV4-3; D is ambiguous. This specimen consisted of peripheral blood, obtained in the first trimester of pregnancy. The receptor's source is a female donor in good health, enrolled as a control in a pregnancy study. The CDR3 spells CASSQEPNTGELFF. DNA for the CDR3: TGCGCCAGCAGCCAGGAGCCGAACACCGGGGAGCTGTTTTTT.